Below are 9 T cell receptor beta chains sequenced from a single sample in a study of metastatic and nonmetastatic thyroid tumors. TCRdb reprocessed the PCR reads using MiXCR. The repertoire holds tens of thousands of clones, with about 17% as singletons. Each patient went into thyroid surgery without having received any treatment. The sample comprised tumor tissue. The receptors stem from a female donor with papillary thyroid cancer or a benign thyroid nodule (not recorded which). Some clones in this sample may be carry-over from other donors' samples.

This chain links TRBV5-1 with TRBJ2-7; D unclear. The CDR3 consists of 13 residues. Germline CDR1 and CDR2: SGHRS and YFSETQ. Trimming stripped 3 bases from V and 0 bases from J, with 7 bases between. CDR3 DNA: TGCGCCAGCAGCTCCCCCGTCTCCTACGAGCAGTACTTC. Protein: CASSSPVSYEQYF.

This clone was seen ten or more times. The chain is built from TRBV18 and TRBJ2-1, with D possibly TRBD1 on 5 matching bases. Looked up from germline, CDR1 is KGHSH and CDR2 is LQKENI. V was shortened by 2 bases and J by 8 bases, with 16 bases between the two germline ends. This CDR3 is built from 15 residues. Here the CDR3 DNA reads TGTGCCAGCTCACCAGGGCAGGGATCGGTGGATGAGCAGTTCTTC. It specifies CASSPGQGSVDEQFF. Full variable domain (remainder filled in from reference TRBV18 and TRBJ2-1): NAGVMQNPRHLVRRRGQEARLRCSPMKGHSHVYWYRQLPEEGLKFMVYLQKENIIDESGMPKERFSAEFPKEGPSILRIQQVVRGDSAAYFCASSPGQGSVDEQFFGPGTRLTVL.

At least ten counts were recorded for this clone. The chain recombines TRBV19 with TRBJ2-7; perhaps D is TRBD1 or TRBD2 (5 bases each). V was trimmed by 6 bases and J by 3 bases, leaving 15 bases between them. Germline lookup yields CDR1 LNHDA and CDR2 SQIVND (reference sequence). This CDR3 comprises 14 residues. For the CDR3, the DNA is TGTGCCAGTAGCCCTGGGGGTGCATACTACGAGCAGTACTTC. Its protein product is CASSPGGAYYEQYF.

The chain links TRBV28 to TRBJ2-1, with TRBD2 identical over 11 bases. Germline values: CDR1 MDHEN, CDR2 SYDVKM. The CDR3 covers 15 residues. V shed 6 bases, J shed 8 bases, and the junction held 9 bases outside the gene matches. The CDR3 sequence: CASSPTSGGVDEQFF. The CDR3 DNA follows: TGTGCCAGCAGCCCTACTAGCGGGGGAGTCGATGAGCAGTTCTTC.

The V gene is TRBV4-3, the J gene TRBJ2-5; perhaps TRBD1 as D (5 bases). The J call is doubtful: the DNA matches TRBJ2-1 better. The CDR3 has 12 amino acids. The V gene's germline CDR1 is LGHNA and CDR2 YSLEER. The DNA of the CDR3 is TGCGCCAGCAGCCAAGGGAGACAGCAGCAGTTCTTC. This gives the protein CASSQGRQQQFF.

This clone was seen many times. The V call is TRBV6-1, the J call TRBJ1-2; no definite D call. The CDR3 totals 12 residues. Trimming took off 8 bases at V and 3 bases at J, with 10 bases between the two ends. Germline CDR1 reads MNHNS; CDR2 reads SASEGT. The DNA of the CDR3 is TGTGCCAGCTTAGGGATCGACTATGGCTACACCTTC. Its translation: CASLGIDYGYTF.

This clone was detected a few times. A much larger clone sits a single nucleotide away, making a read error possible. The rearrangement links TRBV29-1 to TRBJ2-7; 8 nucleotides line up with TRBD2. Per the germline V gene, CDR1 is SQVTM and CDR2 is ANQGSEA. This CDR3 has 14 amino acids. The CDR3 here is CSVAGGQGEDERYF. Here the CDR3 DNA reads TGCAGCGTTGCGGGGGGGCAGGGAGAGGACGAGCGGTACTTC.

This clone showed up many times. V gene TRBV19 combines with J gene TRBJ2-3, with a weak D call TRBD1 (6 bases). The CDR3 length is 14 residues. The germline gives CDR1 LNHDA, CDR2 SQIVND (reference sequence). V gave up 5 bases and J gave up 2 bases, with 11 bases separating them. The CDR3 is CASSPGANTDTQYF. In nucleotides, the CDR3 is TGTGCCAGTAGTCCAGGGGCTAACACAGATACGCAGTATTTT.

About this clone itself: One end of the junction varies from germline; a read error may be responsible. The rearrangement links TRBV4-1 to TRBJ1-1, with D perhaps TRBD1 (5 bases). The germline CDR1 and CDR2 sequences are MGHRA and YSYEKL. This CDR3 has 19 residues. In DNA form, the CDR3 reads TGCGCCAGCAGCGTTGTCTCAGGGAGACCAGGGACCCCGGACACCGAAGCTTTCTTT. This codes for CASSVVSGRPGTPDTEAFF.